Each of the 27 T cell receptor beta chains below was sequenced from the same sample in a study of CD8+CD57+ T cells in acquired aplastic anemia. Genomic DNA provided the template from which TCR beta VDJ and CDR3 profiles were obtained. Via MiXCR, TCRdb re-called the reads, giving one row per CDR3 protein. In the table there are around 190,000 distinct CDR3 sequences, roughly 56% of which are singletons. Material for sequencing was sorted CD4+, CD8+, or CD8+CD57+ T cells (not recorded which) from PBMCs. The source is a human donor in good health, serving as a control.

At least ten counts were recorded for this clonotype. The chain combines TRBV4-3 with TRBJ1-1; no clear D gene. The CDR3 consists of 14 residues. The V gene lost 2 bases and the J gene lost 1 base, with 8 bases spanning the gap. Germline V gene lookup returns CDR1 LGHNA and CDR2 YSLEER. The CDR3, as DNA: TGCGCCAGCAGCCAAAGATCAGGGAACACTGAAGCTTTCTTT. Amino acid sequence: CASSQRSGNTEAFF.

The gene calls are TRBV3-1 and TRBJ1-2, with TRBD1 matching 7 bases. CDR1 is LGHDT and CDR2 is YNNKEL in the germline V gene (reference sequence). The ends lost 1 base at V and 2 bases at J; junction bases unmatched: 7. CDR3 length: 16 residues. In nucleotides, the CDR3 is TGTGCCAGCAGCCAAGGGCAGACAGGGCGGAACTATGGCTACACCTTC. Residues: CASSQGQTGRNYGYTF.

V and J are TRBV2 and TRBJ2-6; unclear D gene. The germline gives CDR1 SNHLY, CDR2 FYNNEI. V shed 6 bases and J shed 5 bases, with 8 bases lying between them. CDR3 length equals 13 residues. The CDR3: CASSRNRANVLTF. CDR3 bases: TGTGCCAGCAGCCGGAACAGGGCCAACGTCCTGACTTTC.

Details on this clonotype: An end of the junction differs from the germline gene, which may be a read error. The chain links TRBV20-1 to TRBJ2-5; 7 nucleotides align to TRBD1. The CDR3 is 16 residues long. The germline V gene encodes CDR1 DFQATT and CDR2 SNEGSKA (reference sequence). The CDR3 is CSAGDLPTGYQETQYF. The CDR3 region has the DNA TGCAGTGCTGGAGATCTCCCGACAGGGTACCAAGAGACCCAGTACTTC.

V and J are TRBV5-1 and TRBJ1-2; D gene uncertain. CDR3 length equals 12 residues. Germline CDR1 is SGHRS and CDR2 is YFSETQ. V lost 5 bases and J 4 bases, leaving 9 bases between the germline ends. DNA for the CDR3: TGCGCCAGCAGGGAAAGTACCTATGGCTACACCTTC. This encodes CASRESTYGYTF.

In this sample, this clonotype turned up many times. The gene calls are TRBV28 and TRBJ1-6, with D uncertain. The germline V gene has CDR1 MDHEN and CDR2 SYDVKM. Trimming took off 5 bases at V and 8 bases at J, with 13 bases between the two ends. This CDR3 is 14 amino acids long. The CDR3 region is CASSPGPLDSPLHF. In nucleotides, the CDR3 is TGTGCCAGCAGTCCCGGGCCACTCGATTCACCCCTCCACTTT.

The genes are TRBV12-3 or TRBV12-4 and TRBJ1-5, with D possibly matching TRBD1 (6 bases). Trimming left V 2 bases short and J 7 bases short, with 15 bases between. CDR3 length equals 15 residues. The CDR3 loop is CASSLRDIGRQPQHF. In nucleotides, the CDR3 is TGTGCCAGCAGTTTACGGGACATCGGTCGACAGCCCCAGCATTTT.

The chain recombines TRBV10-1 with TRBJ1-5; TRBD1 agrees at 10 bases. CDR3 size: 16 residues. Germline V gene lookup returns CDR1 WNHNN and CDR2 SYGVQD (reference sequence). V trimming: 0 bases; J trimming: 2 bases; junction bases outside the gene matches: 1. Here the CDR3 DNA reads TGCGCCAGCAGTGAGTCGGGGACAGGGGGCAATCAGCCCCAGCATTTT. Protein: CASSESGTGGNQPQHF.

The chain joins TRBV24-1 to TRBJ2-7, with D unresolved. The V gene's germline CDR1 is KGHDR and CDR2 SFDVKD. The V end was cut by 1 base, the J end by 7 bases, with 4 bases between. The CDR3 totals 11 residues. CDR3 in amino acids: CATSDFAEQYF. CDR3 nucleotides: TGTGCCACCAGTGATTTTGCAGAGCAGTACTTC.

In this sample, this clonotype turned up a few times. A junction end diverges from the germline sequence, so it may reflect a read error. The chain carries TRBV7-8 and TRBJ1-1; 9 bases match TRBD1. The CDR3 extends over 17 amino acids. Looked up from germline, CDR1 is SGHVS and CDR2 is FQNEAQ. The CDR3 protein is CASSPGTGYYGNTGAFF. Written as DNA, the CDR3 is TGTGCCAGTAGTCCTGGGACAGGGTATTATGGGAACACTGGAGCTTTCTTT.

This clonotype was seen repeatedly, ten times or more. This chain uses TRBV29-1 with TRBJ1-3; TRBD1 might be the D (6 bases). Germline V gives CDR1 SQVTM, CDR2 ANQGSEA. The V end was cut by 6 bases, the J end by 4 bases, with 10 bases between. The CDR3 contains 12 residues. The CDR3 nucleotides read TGCAGCGTGGGGGGACAAGGAAACACCATATATTTT. Residues: CSVGGQGNTIYF. The full variable domain, its missing parts supplied by reference TRBV29-1 and TRBJ1-3, is SAVISQKPSRDICQRGTSLTIQCQVDSQVTMMFWYRQQPGQSLTLIATANQGSEATYESGFVIDKFPISRPNLTFSTLTVSNMSPEDSSIYLCSVGGQGNTIYFGEGSWLTVV.

The gene calls are TRBV7-3 and TRBJ2-7; TRBD1 or TRBD2 may be the D gene (5 bases each). The J call may be in error: the DNA end matches TRBJ2-1 better. Germline values: CDR1 SGHTA, CDR2 FQGTGA. CDR3 size: 12 residues. The CDR3 DNA is TGTGCCAGCAGCTCGCCGGGACGGGAGCAGTTCTTC. Encoded protein: CASSSPGREQFF.

This clonotype was detected only once. This chain uses TRBV2 with TRBJ2-1; 15 bases map to TRBD2. V was clipped by 9 bases and J by 5 bases; unmatched bases: 8. Germline V gene data show CDR1 as SNHLY and CDR2 as FYNNEI. CDR3 length equals 16 residues. CDR3 bases: TGTGCCAGTGGACTAGCGGGGGGGCGGGTAAACAATGAGCAGTTCTTC. This translates into CASGLAGGRVNNEQFF.

The table lists this clonotype with a few counts. The chain combines TRBV9 with TRBJ2-1; the match to TRBD1 covers 9 bases. Germline loops: CDR1 SGDLS, CDR2 YYNGEE. After removal of 0 bases from V and 6 bases from J, the junction contained 1 base not matched to a gene. This CDR3 spans 14 amino acids. CDR3 in amino acids: CASSVDRGRNEQFF. As DNA, the CDR3 is TGTGCCAGCAGCGTAGACAGGGGGCGCAATGAGCAGTTCTTC.

The V gene is TRBV28, the J gene TRBJ1-4; D call uncertain. Looked up from germline, CDR1 is MDHEN and CDR2 is SYDVKM. With 2 bases removed from V and 4 bases from J, the gap between germline ends came to 2 bases. The CDR3 extends over 12 amino acids. The CDR3 sequence is CASSLSNEKLFF. Here the CDR3 DNA reads TGTGCCAGCAGTTTAAGTAATGAAAAACTGTTTTTT.

To note about this clonotype: At one of its ends the junction is not consistent with the germline gene, which may arise from a read error. V usage is TRBV5-1 and J usage is TRBJ2-7; D is perhaps TRBD1 or TRBD2 (6 bases each). The CDR3 is 13 residues long. CDR1 is SGHRS, CDR2 YFSETQ, per germline. The CDR3 reads CASTQGGGYEQYF. In DNA form, the CDR3 reads TGTGCCAGCACCCAAGGGGGAGGATACGAGCAGTACTTC.

The sample holds many counts of this clonotype. The chain has TRBV2 and TRBJ1-6; D remains ambiguous. The CDR3 is made up of 13 amino acids. Germline V gene data show CDR1 as SNHLY and CDR2 as FYNNEI. Trimming left V 8 bases short and J 4 bases short, with 9 bases between. Here the CDR3 reads CASQTDYNSPLHF. CDR3 sequence (DNA): TGTGCCAGCCAAACAGATTATAATTCACCCCTCCACTTT.

V is TRBV12-3 or TRBV12-4 and J is TRBJ2-2; D call uncertain. V lost 2 bases to trimming and J lost 4 bases, with 11 bases between them. CDR3 length equals 15 residues. In DNA, the CDR3 is TGTGCCAGCAGTTTACTCGGGTGGGGCACCGGGGAGCTGTTTTTT. Its protein is CASSLLGWGTGELFF.

A few counts support this clonotype. This rearrangement joins TRBV20-1 to TRBJ2-7; 7 positions agree with TRBD2. The V gene end was trimmed by 4 bases and the J gene end by 2 bases; junction bases not matched to a gene: 2. This CDR3 is built from 12 residues. The germline V gene has CDR1 DFQATT and CDR2 SNEGSKA (reference sequence). The CDR3 sequence: CSAITSAYEQYF. CDR3 sequence (DNA): TGCAGTGCTATAACTAGCGCCTACGAGCAGTACTTC.

This clonotype was observed many times. V usage is TRBV6-5 and J usage is TRBJ1-4; 7 positions match TRBD1. The CDR3 loop spans 15 amino acids. The germline V gene has CDR1 MNHEY and CDR2 SVGAGI. The J segment lost 8 bases and the V segment lost 6 bases, leaving 12 bases of the junction unmatched. This CDR3 reads CASSFARQGGEKLFF. Here the CDR3 DNA reads TGTGCCAGCAGCTTCGCCCGACAGGGAGGGGAAAAACTGTTTTTT.

V gene TRBV6-4 combines with J gene TRBJ2-2; possibly TRBD1 for D (6 bases). CDR1 and CDR2 from the germline V gene are MRHNA and SNTAGT. This CDR3 is 16 amino acids long. V was cut by 5 bases and J by 1 base, with 14 bases left in between. DNA for the CDR3: TGTGCCAGCAGTTCTCAGGGACAAGAGAACACCGGGGAGCTGTTTTTT. Its protein is CASSSQGQENTGELFF.

This clonotype has ten or more counts. This chain connects TRBV5-1 to TRBJ1-6, with a possible D match to TRBD1 (6 bases). The V end lost 4 bases, the J end lost 10 bases, and 12 bases lay between the germline ends. Germline lookup yields CDR1 SGHRS and CDR2 YFSETQ. The CDR3 is made up of 13 amino acids. This CDR3 is CASSMNRDSPLHF. As DNA, the CDR3 is TGCGCCAGCAGCATGAACAGGGACTCACCCCTCCACTTT.

Many counts were recorded for this clonotype. V is TRBV14 and J is TRBJ1-2; perhaps TRBD1 as D (6 bases). V lost 4 bases and J lost 3, with 15 bases in between. The CDR3 contains 15 residues. Germline CDR1 reads SGHDN; CDR2 reads FVKESK. Here the CDR3 DNA reads TGTGCCAGCAGCCCACGTTGGGGGGGCGACTATGGCTACACCTTC. This codes for CASSPRWGGDYGYTF. The full variable domain, its missing parts supplied by reference TRBV14 and TRBJ1-2, is EAGVTQFPSHSVIEKGQTVTLRCDPISGHDNLYWYRRVMGKEIKFLLHFVKESKQDESGMPNNRFLAERTGGTYSTLKVQPAELEDSGVYFCASSPRWGGDYGYTFGSGTRLTVV.

The chain links TRBV10-3 to TRBJ1-5; 9 nucleotides line up with TRBD1. This CDR3 contains 13 residues. V shed 7 bases, J shed 11 bases, and the junction held 9 bases outside the gene matches. Germline CDR1 and CDR2: ENHRY and SYGVKD. CDR3 DNA sequence: TGTGCCATCAACCGGGACAGGGCAGAGACCCAGCATTTT. It translates to CAINRDRAETQHF.

The rearrangement joins TRBV20-1 to TRBJ2-1; D is uncertain. The CDR3 is made up of 14 amino acids. The germline V gene encodes CDR1 DFQATT and CDR2 SNEGSKA (reference sequence). Trimming took off 1 base at V and 8 bases at J, with 15 bases between the two ends. The CDR3 DNA sequence: TGCAGTGCTAGAGTACCACCCCTGGTCGATGAGCAGTTCTTC. Translating gives CSARVPPLVDEQFF.

In the case of this clonotype: This could be a read error, since a much larger clone is one nucleotide away. The CDR3 here is CASSGQAMGNYGHTF. The DNA for the CDR3 is TGTGCCAGCAGTGGACAGGCGATGGGTAACTATGGCCACACCTTC. The chain links TRBV6-2 or TRBV6-3 to TRBJ1-2; 7 bases agree with TRBD1. Germline V gene lookup returns CDR1 MNHEY and CDR2 SVGEGT. The CDR3 loop spans 15 amino acids.

This chain connects TRBV9 to TRBJ1-1, with 8 bases aligning to TRBD1. With 3 bases clipped from V and 1 base from J, the junction kept 5 bases outside the gene matches. CDR1 is SGDLS, CDR2 YYNGEE, per germline. CDR3 length equals 15 residues. DNA for the CDR3: TGTGCCAGCAGCGCCACCGGGACAGGGAACACTGAAGCTTTCTTT. Translated: CASSATGTGNTEAFF.